This T cell receptor beta chain derives from a study of T cell responses to AZD1222 COVID-19 vaccine. The study's findings and limits: Spike-specific TCRs gained breadth and depth after people received two AZD1222 doses. Baseline seropositivity occurred in only a handful of AZD1222 recipients. Among the donors, most were white British and more were female, and clonal diversity was possibly underestimated.

The CDR3 extends over 13 amino acids. CDR1 and CDR2 (germline): WNHNN, SYGVQD (reference sequence). Trimming stripped 5 bases from V and 1 base from J, with 8 bases between. The table came from immunoSEQ multiplex PCR; TCRdb's copy has only in-frame clones and leaves some out. The table lists about 90,000 clones, around 91% of them singletons. Comments on this clone: The antigen remains undetermined.

This TCR was sampled from an adult in good health. The chain is built from TRBV10-1 and TRBJ1-1, with D uncertain. Specimen: peripheral blood, collected on day 0 of MenACWY control vaccination. The CDR3 DNA reads TGCGCCAGCAGTTCAGGCCCGAACACTGAAGCTTTCTTT. It translates to CASSSGPNTEAFF.